Sequencing of this T cell receptor (beta chain) was carried out in a study of T cell repertoires in cytomegalovirus infection. The overall study: Public TCR beta signatures marked donors with CMV infection and the matching HLA. Study-level results: Cumulative frequency (of public TCR beta family members) identified carriers of CMV plus the relevant HLA. CMV-specific TCR beta clonotypes restricted by HLA-C were the ones dominating the ex vivo response.

Per germline, CDR1 MGHRA and CDR2 YSYEKL. Trimming removed 0 bases from V and 4 bases from J, with 13 bases in between. The CDR3 consists of 17 residues. TCRdb re-called the reads with MiXCR, one entry per CDR3 protein. The table lists nearly 550,000 distinct CDR3 sequences, approximately 15% of them singletons, with roughly a quarter in the top ten. This clonotype was seen at least ten times. Its antigen is unidentified. The receptor was derived from a human donor in good health (CMV status not recorded). Some clones in this sample may be carry-over from other donors' samples. V and J are TRBV4-1 and TRBJ1-6, with TRBD1 as a possible D gene (5 bases). Sequencing used CD8+ T cells from PBMCs. The CDR3 DNA follows: TGCGCCAGCAGCCAAGATAAAGGGGACGGTTATAATTCACCCCTCCACTTT. Amino acids: CASSQDKGDGYNSPLHF.